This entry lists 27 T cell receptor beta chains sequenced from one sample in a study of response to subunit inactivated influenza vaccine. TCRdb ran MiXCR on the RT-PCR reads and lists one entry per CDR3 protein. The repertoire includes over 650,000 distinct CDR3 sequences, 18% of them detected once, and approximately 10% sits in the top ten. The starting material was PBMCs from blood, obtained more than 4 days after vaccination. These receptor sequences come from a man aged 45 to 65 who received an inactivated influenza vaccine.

In nucleotides, the CDR3 is TGTGCCATCAGTGAGTCCGTTAAAGGACTAGCGGGGGGGCACGAGACCCAGTACTTC. It specifies CAISESVKGLAGGHETQYF. The chain has TRBV10-3 and TRBJ2-5; TRBD2 aligns across 15 bases. V lost 0 bases and J lost 5; bases outside the gene matches: 10. Germline CDR1 ENHRY, CDR2 SYGVKD. This CDR3 region has 19 residues.

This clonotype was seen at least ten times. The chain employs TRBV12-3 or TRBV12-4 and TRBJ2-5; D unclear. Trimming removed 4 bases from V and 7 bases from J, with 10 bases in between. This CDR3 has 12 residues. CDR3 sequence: CASSSTVGTQYF. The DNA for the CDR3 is TGTGCCAGCAGTTCGACGGTGGGGACCCAGTACTTC.

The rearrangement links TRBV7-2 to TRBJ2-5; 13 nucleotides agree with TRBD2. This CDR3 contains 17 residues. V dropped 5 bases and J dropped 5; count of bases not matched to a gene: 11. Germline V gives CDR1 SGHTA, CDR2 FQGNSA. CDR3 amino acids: CASSRQQLAGGRETQYF. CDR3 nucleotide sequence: TGTGCCAGCAGCCGACAGCAACTAGCGGGGGGGCGGGAGACCCAGTACTTC. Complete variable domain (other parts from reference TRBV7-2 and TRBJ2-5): GAGVSQSPSNKVTEKGKDVELRCDPISGHTALYWYRQSLGQGLEFLIYFQGNSAPDKSGLPSDRFSAERTGGSVSTLTIQRTQQEDSAVYLCASSRQQLAGGRETQYFGPGTRLLVL.

In DNA form, the CDR3 reads TGTGCCAGCAGCTGGACAGGGTGGGCAGATACGCAGTATTTT. The encoded protein is CASSWTGWADTQYF. The chain has TRBV7-9 and TRBJ2-3; 8 bases are a match to TRBD1. Germline V gene lookup returns CDR1 SEHNR and CDR2 FQNEAQ (reference sequence). CDR3 length equals 14 residues. V dropped 4 bases and J dropped 4; count of bases not matched to a gene: 4.

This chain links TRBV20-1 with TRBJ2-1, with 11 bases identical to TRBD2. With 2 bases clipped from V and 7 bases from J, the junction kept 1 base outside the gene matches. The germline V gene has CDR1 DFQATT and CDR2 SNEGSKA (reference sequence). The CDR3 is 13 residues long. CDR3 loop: CSARLAGGNEQFF. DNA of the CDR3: TGCAGTGCTAGACTAGCGGGAGGTAATGAGCAGTTCTTC.

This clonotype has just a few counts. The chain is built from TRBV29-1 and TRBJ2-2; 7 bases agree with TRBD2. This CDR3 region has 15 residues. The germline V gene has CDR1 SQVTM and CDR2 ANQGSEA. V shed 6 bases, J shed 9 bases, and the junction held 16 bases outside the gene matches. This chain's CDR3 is CSVSPTASGPRELFF. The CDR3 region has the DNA TGCAGCGTCTCCCCCACGGCTAGCGGACCGCGGGAGCTGTTTTTT.

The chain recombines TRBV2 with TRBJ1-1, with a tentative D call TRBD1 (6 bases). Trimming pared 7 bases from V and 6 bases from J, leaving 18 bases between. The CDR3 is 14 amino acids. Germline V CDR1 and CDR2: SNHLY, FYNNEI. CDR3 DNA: TGTGCCAGCATGCCCAGGGGAAGGGGCCCTGAAGCTTTCTTT. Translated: CASMPRGRGPEAFF.

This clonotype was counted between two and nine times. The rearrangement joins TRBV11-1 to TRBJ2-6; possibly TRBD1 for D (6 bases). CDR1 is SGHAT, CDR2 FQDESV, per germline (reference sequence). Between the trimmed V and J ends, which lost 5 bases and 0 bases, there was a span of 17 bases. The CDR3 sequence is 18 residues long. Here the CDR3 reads CASSIYRDTSSGANVLTF. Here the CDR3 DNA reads TGTGCCAGCAGCATATACCGGGACACTTCCTCTGGGGCCAACGTCCTGACTTTC.

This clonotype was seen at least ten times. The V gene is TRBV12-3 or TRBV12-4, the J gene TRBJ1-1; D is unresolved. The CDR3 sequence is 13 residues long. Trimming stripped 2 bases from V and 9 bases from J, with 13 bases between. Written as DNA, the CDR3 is TGTGCCAGCAGTTTATATGGAGGAGAACAAGCTTTCTTT. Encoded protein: CASSLYGGEQAFF.

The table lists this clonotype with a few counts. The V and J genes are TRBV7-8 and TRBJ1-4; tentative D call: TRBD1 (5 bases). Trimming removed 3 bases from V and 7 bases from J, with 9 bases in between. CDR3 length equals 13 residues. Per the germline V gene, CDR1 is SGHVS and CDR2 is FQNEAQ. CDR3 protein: CASSFRAGEKLFF. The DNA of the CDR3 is TGTGCCAGCAGCTTCAGGGCGGGTGAAAAACTGTTTTTT.

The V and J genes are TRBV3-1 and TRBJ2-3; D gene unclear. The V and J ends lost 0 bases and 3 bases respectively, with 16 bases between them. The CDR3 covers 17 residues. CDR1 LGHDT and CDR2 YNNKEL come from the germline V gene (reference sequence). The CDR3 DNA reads TGTGCCAGCAGCCAAGATCTAAGGGCTTCTTGGACAGATACGCAGTATTTT. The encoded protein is CASSQDLRASWTDTQYF.

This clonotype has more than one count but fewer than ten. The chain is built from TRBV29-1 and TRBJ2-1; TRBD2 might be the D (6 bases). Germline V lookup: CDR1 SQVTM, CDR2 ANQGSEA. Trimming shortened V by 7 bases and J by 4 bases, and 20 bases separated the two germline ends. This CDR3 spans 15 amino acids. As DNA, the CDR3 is TGCAGCGGTCGGGACTCCCTAAGAGATTACAATGAGCAGTTCTTC. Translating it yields CSGRDSLRDYNEQFF.

The CDR3 DNA follows: TGCGCCAGCAGCCAACGCCGGGGACCACTGGGCACAGATACGCAGTATTTT. Translated: CASSQRRGPLGTDTQYF. The chain links TRBV4-3 to TRBJ2-3; D is perhaps TRBD1 or TRBD2 (5 bases each). Germline V gene lookup returns CDR1 LGHNA and CDR2 YSLEER. The CDR3 is made up of 17 amino acids. The V end lost 2 bases, the J end lost 1 base, and 16 bases lay between the germline ends.

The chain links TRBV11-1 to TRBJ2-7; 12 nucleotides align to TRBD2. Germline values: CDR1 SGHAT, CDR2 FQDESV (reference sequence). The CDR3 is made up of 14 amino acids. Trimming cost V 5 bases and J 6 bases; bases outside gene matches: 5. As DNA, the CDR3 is TGTGCCAGCAGCCAGACTAGCGGGAGTAGCGAGCAGTACTTC. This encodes CASSQTSGSSEQYF.

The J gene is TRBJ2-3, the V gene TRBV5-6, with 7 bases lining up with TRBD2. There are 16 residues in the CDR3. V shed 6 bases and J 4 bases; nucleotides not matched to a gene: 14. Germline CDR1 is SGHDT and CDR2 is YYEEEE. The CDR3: CASNRTAGVDPDTQYF. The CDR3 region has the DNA TGTGCCAGCAACCGGACGGCGGGAGTGGACCCAGATACGCAGTATTTT.

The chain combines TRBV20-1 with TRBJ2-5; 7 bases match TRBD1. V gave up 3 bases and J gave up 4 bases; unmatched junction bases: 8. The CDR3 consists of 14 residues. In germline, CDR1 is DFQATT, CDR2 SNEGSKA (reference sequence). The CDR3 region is CSARGTARGETQYF. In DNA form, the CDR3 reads TGCAGTGCTAGGGGGACAGCCCGGGGAGAGACCCAGTACTTC.

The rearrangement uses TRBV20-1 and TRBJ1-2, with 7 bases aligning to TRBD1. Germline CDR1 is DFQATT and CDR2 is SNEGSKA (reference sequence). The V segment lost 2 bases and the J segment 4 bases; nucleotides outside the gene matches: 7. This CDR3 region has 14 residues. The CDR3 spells CSARLSGGIYGYTF. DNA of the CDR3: TGCAGTGCTAGATTATCAGGGGGGATCTATGGCTACACCTTC.

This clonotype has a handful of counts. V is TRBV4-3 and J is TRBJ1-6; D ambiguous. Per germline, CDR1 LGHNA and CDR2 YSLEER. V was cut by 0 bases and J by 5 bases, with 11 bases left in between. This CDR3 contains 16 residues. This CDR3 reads CASSQEVRSHNSPLHF. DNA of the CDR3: TGCGCCAGCAGCCAAGAAGTCCGGTCCCATAATTCACCCCTCCACTTT.

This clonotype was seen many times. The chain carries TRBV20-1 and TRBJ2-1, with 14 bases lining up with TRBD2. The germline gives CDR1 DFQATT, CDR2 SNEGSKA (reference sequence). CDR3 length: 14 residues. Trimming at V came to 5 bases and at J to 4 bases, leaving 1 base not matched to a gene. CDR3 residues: CSAGTSGSYNEQFF. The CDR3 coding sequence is TGCAGTGCTGGGACTAGCGGGAGTTACAATGAGCAGTTCTTC.

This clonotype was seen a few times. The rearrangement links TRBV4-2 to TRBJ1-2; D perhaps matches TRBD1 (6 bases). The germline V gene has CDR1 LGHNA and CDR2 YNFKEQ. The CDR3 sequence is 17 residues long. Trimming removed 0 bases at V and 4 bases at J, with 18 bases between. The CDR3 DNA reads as TGTGCCAGCAGCCAAGAAGTTTCGGGGGGCGCACGCTATGGCTACACCTTC. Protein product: CASSQEVSGGARYGYTF.

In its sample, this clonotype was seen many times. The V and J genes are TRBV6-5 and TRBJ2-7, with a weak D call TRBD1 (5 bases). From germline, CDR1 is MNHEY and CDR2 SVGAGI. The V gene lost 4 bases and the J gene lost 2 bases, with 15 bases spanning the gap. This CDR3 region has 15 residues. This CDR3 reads CASSFRASGTYEQYF. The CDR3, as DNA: TGTGCCAGCAGTTTCCGGGCCTCAGGGACCTACGAGCAGTACTTC.

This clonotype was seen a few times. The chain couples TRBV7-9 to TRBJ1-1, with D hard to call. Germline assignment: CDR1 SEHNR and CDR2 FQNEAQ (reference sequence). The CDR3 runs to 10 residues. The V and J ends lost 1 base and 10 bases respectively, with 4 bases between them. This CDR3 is CASSLGSAFF. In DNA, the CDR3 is TGTGCCAGCAGCTTAGGATCAGCTTTCTTT.

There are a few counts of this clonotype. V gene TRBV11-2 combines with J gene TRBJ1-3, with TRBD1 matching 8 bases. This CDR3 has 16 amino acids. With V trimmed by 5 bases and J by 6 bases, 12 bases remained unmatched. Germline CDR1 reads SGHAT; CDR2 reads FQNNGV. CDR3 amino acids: CASSPRTGIGLNTIYF. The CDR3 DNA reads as TGTGCCAGCAGCCCTCGGACAGGGATCGGTTTAAACACCATATATTTT.

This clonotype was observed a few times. The CDR3, as DNA: TGTGCCAGCAGCCGAGCAGGGGTCGGCACAGATACGCAGTATTTT. Translation: CASSRAGVGTDTQYF. V and J are TRBV7-2 and TRBJ2-3; possible D gene TRBD1, 6 bases. Trimming shortened V by 5 bases and J by 1 base, and 13 bases separated the two germline ends. Germline V gives CDR1 SGHTA, CDR2 FQGNSA. CDR3 length: 15 residues.

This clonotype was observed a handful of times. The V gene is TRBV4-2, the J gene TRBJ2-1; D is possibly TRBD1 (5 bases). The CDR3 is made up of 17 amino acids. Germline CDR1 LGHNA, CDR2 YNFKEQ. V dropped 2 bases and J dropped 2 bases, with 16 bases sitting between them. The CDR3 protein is CASSQQGSRTTYNEQFF. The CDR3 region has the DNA TGTGCCAGCAGCCAACAGGGTTCCCGGACAACCTACAATGAGCAGTTCTTC.

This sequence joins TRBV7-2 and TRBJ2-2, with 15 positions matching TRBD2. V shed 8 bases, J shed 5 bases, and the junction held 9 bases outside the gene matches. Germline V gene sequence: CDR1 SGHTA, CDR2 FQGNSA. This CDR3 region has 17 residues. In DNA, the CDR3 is TGTGCCAGCCGCTGGGGACTAGCGGGAGGAGGGACCGGGGAGCTGTTTTTT. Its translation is CASRWGLAGGGTGELFF.

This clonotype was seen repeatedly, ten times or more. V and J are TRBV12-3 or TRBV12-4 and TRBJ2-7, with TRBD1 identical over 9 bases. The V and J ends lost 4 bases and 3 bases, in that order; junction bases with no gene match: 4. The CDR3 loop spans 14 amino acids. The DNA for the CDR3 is TGTGCCAGCAGTTCCCCGGGACAGGGCTACGAGCAGTACTTC. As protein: CASSSPGQGYEQYF.